These T cell receptor beta chains were read from a single sample in a study of T-cell memory formation after mild COVID-19. TCRdb recomputed calls from the 5' RACE reads with MiXCR, one row per CDR3 protein. Of fewer than 500,000 distinct CDR3 sequences in the sample, roughly 23% were seen once. Sequenced: PBMCs or a T cell subset sorted from them (not recorded which). The receptors were sampled from an adult woman who had mild COVID-19 (a few samples of this study predate the infection). Cell type and time point are not known. CDR3s include the opening cysteine and the closing phenylalanine or tryptophan. A D gene is named only where the DNA matches it firmly. The size entry is marked missing in some rows and otherwise reads once, few, many or a size class.

j_gene,abundance,d_gene,v_gene,CDR3aa,CDR3nt
TRBJ2-7,.,.,TRBV5-1,CASSAQPFSEQYF,TGCGCCAGCAGCGCCCAGCCTTTTAGCGAGCAGTACTTC
TRBJ2-5,many,.,TRBV5-1,CASSLRSLQETQYF,TGCGCCAGCAGCTTGAGATCGTTACAAGAGACCCAGTACTTC
TRBJ2-2,.,TRBD2,TRBV3-1,CASSRGTTLGELFF,TGTGCCAGCAGCCGCGGGACTACACTCGGGGAGCTGTTTTTT
TRBJ1-1,.,.,TRBV4-2,CASSPSFGFPEAFF,TGTGCCAGCAGCCCTTCTTTTGGATTCCCTGAAGCTTTCTTT
TRBJ2-1,.,.,TRBV29-1,CSVDPRRKAEQFF,TGCAGCGTTGATCCCCGCCGTAAGGCTGAGCAGTTCTTC
TRBJ2-3,.,TRBD2,TRBV7-3,CASSSPRGGRTDTQYF,TGTGCCAGCAGCTCCCCGAGGGGCGGGAGGACAGATACGCAGTATTTT
TRBJ2-7,few,.,TRBV20-1,CSARGSVRSYEQYF,TGCAGTGCTAGGGGCTCGGTCCGTTCCTACGAGCAGTACTTC
TRBJ2-3,.,TRBD2,TRBV13,CASSPGLAGRTDTQYF,TGTGCCAGCAGCCCTGGACTAGCGGGTCGCACAGATACGCAGTATTTT
TRBJ2-2,.,.,TRBV5-4,CASSIDSGELFF,TGTGCCAGCAGTATCGACAGCGGGGAGCTGTTTTTT
TRBJ2-1,.,TRBD2,TRBV2,CASSETSGGPSEQFF,TGTGCCAGCAGCGAAACTAGCGGGGGGCCCTCGGAGCAGTTCTTC
TRBJ2-5,.,.,TRBV27,CASAGFGPQETQYF,TGTGCCAGCGCTGGATTCGGCCCGCAAGAGACCCAGTACTTC